This TCR beta chain originates from a study of PD-L1 blockade in urothelial cancer. This clone has more than one count but fewer than ten. Trimming took off 5 bases at V and 7 bases at J, with 6 bases between the two ends. This CDR3 is built from 12 residues. Germline-derived CDR1 and CDR2 are LNHDA and SQIVND (reference sequence). Assay used: immunoSEQ multiplex PCR; TCRdb lists only in-frame clones, some missing. There are tens of thousands of clones in the sample; about 82% occur only once, and less than 3.5% lies in the top ten. The clonotype comes from a man over 45 with urothelial cancer. The sample here was PBMCs, taken around atezolizumab (anti-PD-L1) treatment. J is TRBJ1-6 and V is TRBV19; D gene uncertain. Here the CDR3 reads CASSLSNSPLHF. In DNA form, the CDR3 reads TGTGCCAGTAGTCTGTCGAATTCACCCCTCCACTTT.